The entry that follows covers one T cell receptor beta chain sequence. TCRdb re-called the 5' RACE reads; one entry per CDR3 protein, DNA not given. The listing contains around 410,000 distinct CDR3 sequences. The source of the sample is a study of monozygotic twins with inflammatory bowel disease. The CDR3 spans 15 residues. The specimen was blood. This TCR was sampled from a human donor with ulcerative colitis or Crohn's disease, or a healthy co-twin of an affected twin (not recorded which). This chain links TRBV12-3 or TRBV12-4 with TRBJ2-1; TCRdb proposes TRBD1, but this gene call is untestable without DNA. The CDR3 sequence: CASSFPGGAFNEQSF.